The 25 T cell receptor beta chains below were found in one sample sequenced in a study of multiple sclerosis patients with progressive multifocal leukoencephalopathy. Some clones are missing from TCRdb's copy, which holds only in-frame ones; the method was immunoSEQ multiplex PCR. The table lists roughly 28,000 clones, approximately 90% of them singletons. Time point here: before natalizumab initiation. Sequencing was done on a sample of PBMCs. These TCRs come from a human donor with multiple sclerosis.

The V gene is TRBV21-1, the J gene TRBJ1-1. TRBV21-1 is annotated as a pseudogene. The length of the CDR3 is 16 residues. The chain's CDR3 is CASRQQEHTIRTEAFF. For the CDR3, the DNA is TGTGCCAGCAGGCAGCAAGAGCACACAATTCGCACTGAAGCTTTCTTT.

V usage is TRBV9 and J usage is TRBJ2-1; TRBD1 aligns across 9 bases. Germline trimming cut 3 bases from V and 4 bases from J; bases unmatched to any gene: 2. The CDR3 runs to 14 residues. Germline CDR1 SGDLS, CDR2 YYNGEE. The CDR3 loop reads CASSGGTGYNEQFF. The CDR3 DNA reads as TGTGCCAGCAGCGGCGGGACAGGGTACAATGAGCAGTTCTTC. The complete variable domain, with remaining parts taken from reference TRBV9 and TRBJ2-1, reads DSGVTQTPKHLITATGQRVTLRCSPRSGDLSVYWYQQSLDQGLQFLIQYYNGEERAKGNILERFSAQQFPDLHSELNLSSLELGDSALYFCASSGGTGYNEQFFGPGTRLTVL.

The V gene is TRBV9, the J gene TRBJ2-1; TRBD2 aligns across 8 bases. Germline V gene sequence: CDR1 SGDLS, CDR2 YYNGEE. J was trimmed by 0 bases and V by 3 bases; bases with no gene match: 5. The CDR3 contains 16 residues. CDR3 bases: TGTGCCAGCAGCGGCGGGGGGCGAAGCTCCTACAATGAGCAGTTCTTC. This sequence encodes CASSGGGRSSYNEQFF.

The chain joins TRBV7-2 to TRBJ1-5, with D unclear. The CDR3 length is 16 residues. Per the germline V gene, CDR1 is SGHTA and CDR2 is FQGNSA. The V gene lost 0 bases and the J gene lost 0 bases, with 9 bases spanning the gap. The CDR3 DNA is TGTGCCAGCAGCTTAGCCTTTTCAGTTAGCAATCAGCCCCAGCATTTT. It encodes CASSLAFSVSNQPQHF.

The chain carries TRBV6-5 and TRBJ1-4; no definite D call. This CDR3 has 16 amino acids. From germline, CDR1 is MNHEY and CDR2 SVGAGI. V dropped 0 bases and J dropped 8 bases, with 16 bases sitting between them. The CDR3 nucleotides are TGTGCCAGCAGTTACTCGACGGGCCCCGCGGGGGAAAAACTGTTTTTT. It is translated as CASSYSTGPAGEKLFF.

The CDR3 DNA reads TGTGCCAGCTCACCCGGGACACAAGGTGAGCAGTACTTC. Translated: CASSPGTQGEQYF. The rearrangement links TRBV18 to TRBJ2-7; tentatively, D is TRBD1 (6 bases). CDR3 length: 13 amino acids. The germline V gene encodes CDR1 KGHSH and CDR2 LQKENI. Between the trimmed V and J ends, which lost 3 bases and 7 bases, there was a span of 13 bases.

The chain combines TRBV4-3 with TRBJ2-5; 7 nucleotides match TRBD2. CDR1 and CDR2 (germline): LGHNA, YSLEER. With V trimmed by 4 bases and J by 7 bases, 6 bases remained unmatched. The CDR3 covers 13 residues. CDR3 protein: CASSPGSGGTQYF. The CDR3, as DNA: TGCGCCAGCAGCCCAGGTTCGGGGGGGACCCAGTACTTC.

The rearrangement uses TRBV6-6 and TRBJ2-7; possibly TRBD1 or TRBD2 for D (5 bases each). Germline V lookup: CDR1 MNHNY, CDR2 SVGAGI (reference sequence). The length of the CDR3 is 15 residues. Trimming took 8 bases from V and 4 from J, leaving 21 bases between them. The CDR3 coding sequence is TGTGCCAGCGCCCTGGGCCGGCCTGGGGGATACGAGCAGTACTTC. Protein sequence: CASALGRPGGYEQYF.

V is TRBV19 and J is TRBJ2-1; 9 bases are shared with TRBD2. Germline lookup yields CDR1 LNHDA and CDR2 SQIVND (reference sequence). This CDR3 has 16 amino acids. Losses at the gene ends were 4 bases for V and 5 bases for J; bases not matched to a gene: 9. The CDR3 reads CASSSTLAGEHNEQFF. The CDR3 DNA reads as TGTGCCAGTAGTAGCACCTTAGCGGGGGAACACAATGAGCAGTTCTTC.

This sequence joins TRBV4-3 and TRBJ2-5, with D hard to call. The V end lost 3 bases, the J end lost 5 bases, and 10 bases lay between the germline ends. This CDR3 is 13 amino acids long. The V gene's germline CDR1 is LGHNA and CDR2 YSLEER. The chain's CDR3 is CASSHTRWETQYF. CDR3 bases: TGCGCCAGCAGCCACACCCGATGGGAGACCCAGTACTTC.

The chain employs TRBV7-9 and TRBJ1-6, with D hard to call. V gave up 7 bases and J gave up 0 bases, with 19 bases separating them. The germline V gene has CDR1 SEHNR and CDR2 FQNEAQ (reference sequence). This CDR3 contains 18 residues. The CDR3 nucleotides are TGTGCCAGCACCCCGACCATCGGCAGGAGCTCCTATAATTCACCCCTCCACTTT. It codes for CASTPTIGRSSYNSPLHF.

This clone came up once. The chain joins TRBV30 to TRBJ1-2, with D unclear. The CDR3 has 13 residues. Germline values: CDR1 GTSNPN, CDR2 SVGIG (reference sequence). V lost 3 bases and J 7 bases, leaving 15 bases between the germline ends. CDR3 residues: CAWRAWREVGYTF. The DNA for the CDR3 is TGTGCCTGGAGGGCATGGAGGGAAGTTGGCTACACCTTC.

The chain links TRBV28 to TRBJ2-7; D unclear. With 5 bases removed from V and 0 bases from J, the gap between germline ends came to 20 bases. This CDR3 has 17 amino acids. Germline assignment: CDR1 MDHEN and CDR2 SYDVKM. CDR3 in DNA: TGTGCCAGCAGTGGAGTTTTATCGGGTTCTAGCTCCTACGAGCAGTACTTC. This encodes CASSGVLSGSSSYEQYF.

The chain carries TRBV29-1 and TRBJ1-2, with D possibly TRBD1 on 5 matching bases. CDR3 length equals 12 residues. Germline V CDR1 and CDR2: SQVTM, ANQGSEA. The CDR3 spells CTLREGAGGYTF. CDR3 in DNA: TGCACCCTCCGGGAAGGGGCGGGTGGCTACACCTTC. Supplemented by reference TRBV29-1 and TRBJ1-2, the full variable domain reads SAVISQKPSRDICQRGTSLTIQCQVDSQVTMMFWYRQQPGQSLTLIATANQGSEATYESGFVIDKFPISRPNLTFSTLTVSNMSPEDSSIYLCTLREGAGGYTFGSGTRLTVV.

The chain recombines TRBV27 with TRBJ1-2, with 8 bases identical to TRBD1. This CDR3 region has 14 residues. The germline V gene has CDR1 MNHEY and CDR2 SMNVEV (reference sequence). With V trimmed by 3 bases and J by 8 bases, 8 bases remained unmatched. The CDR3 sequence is CASSLGRGLHGYTF. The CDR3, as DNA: TGTGCCAGCAGTTTGGGCAGGGGGCTCCACGGCTACACCTTC.

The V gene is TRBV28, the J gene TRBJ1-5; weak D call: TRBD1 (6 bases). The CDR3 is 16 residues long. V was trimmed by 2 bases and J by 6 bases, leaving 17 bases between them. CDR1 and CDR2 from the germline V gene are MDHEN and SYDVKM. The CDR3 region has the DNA TGTGCCAGCAGTTTAGGTCGCAGGGGTTTGTTTCAGCCCCAGCATTTT. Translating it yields CASSLGRRGLFQPQHF.

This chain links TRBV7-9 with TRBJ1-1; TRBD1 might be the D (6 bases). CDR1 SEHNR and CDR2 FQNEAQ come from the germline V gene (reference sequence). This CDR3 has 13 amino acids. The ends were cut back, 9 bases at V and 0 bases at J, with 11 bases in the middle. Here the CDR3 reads CASLDRLNTEAFF. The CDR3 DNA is TGTGCCAGTTTGGACAGATTGAACACTGAAGCTTTCTTT.

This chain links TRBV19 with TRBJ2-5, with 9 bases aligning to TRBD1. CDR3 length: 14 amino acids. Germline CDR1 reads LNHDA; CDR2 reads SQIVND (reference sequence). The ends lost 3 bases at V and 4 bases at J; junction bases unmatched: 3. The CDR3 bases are TGTGCCAGTAGTATCTGGACAGGGGCAGAGACCCAGTACTTC. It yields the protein CASSIWTGAETQYF. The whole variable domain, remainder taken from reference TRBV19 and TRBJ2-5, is DGGITQSPKYLFRKEGQNVTLSCEQNLNHDAMYWYRQDPGQGLRLIYYSQIVNDFQKGDIAEGYSVSREKKESFPLTVTSAQKNPTAFYLCASSIWTGAETQYFGPGTRLLVL.

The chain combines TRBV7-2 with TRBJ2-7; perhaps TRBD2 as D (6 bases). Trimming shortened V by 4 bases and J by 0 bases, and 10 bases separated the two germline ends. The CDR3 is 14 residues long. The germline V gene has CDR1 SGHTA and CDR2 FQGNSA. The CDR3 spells CASSSAGFSYEQYF. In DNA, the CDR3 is TGTGCCAGCAGCTCGGCGGGATTCTCCTACGAGCAGTACTTC. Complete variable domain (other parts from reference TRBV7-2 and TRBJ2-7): GAGVSQSPSNKVTEKGKDVELRCDPISGHTALYWYRQSLGQGLEFLIYFQGNSAPDKSGLPSDRFSAERTGGSVSTLTIQRTQQEDSAVYLCASSSAGFSYEQYFGPGTRLTVT.

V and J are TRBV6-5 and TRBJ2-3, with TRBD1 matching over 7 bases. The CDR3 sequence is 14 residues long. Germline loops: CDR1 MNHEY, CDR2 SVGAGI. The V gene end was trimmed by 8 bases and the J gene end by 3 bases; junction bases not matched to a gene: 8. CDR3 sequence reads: CASVGRGLTDTQYF. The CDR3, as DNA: TGTGCCAGCGTCGGCAGGGGGTTAACAGATACGCAGTATTTT.

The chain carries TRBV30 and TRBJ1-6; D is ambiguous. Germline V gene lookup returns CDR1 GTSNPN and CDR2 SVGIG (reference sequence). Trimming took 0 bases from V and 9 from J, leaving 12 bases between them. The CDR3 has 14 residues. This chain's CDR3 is CAWSVGSGFSPLHF. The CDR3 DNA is TGTGCCTGGAGTGTCGGCAGTGGGTTTTCACCCCTCCACTTT.

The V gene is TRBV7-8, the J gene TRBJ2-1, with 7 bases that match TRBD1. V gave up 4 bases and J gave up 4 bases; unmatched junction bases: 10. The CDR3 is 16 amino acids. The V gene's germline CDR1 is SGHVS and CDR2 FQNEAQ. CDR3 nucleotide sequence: TGTGCCAGCAGCTCTAGAGACAGGGCCTCATACAATGAGCAGTTCTTC. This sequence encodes CASSSRDRASYNEQFF.

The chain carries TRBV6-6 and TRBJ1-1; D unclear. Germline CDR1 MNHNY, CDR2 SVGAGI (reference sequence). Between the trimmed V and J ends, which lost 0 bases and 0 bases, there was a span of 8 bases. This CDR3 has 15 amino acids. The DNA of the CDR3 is TGTGCCAGCAGTTACTCGATGGGGATGAACACTGAAGCTTTCTTT. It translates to CASSYSMGMNTEAFF.

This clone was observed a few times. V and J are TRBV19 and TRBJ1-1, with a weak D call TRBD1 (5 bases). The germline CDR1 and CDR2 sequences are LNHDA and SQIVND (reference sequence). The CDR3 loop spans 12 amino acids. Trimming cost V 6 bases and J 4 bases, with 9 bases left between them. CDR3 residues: CASRLRATEAFF. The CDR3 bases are TGTGCCAGTAGGCTCAGGGCCACTGAAGCTTTCTTT.

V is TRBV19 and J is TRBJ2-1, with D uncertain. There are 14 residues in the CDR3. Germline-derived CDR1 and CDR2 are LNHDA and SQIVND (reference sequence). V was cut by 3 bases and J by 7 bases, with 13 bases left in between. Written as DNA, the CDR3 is TGTGCCAGTAGTATCCTTCAGCGTGAGAATGAGCAGTTCTTC. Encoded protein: CASSILQRENEQFF. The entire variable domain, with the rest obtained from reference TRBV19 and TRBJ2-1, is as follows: DGGITQSPKYLFRKEGQNVTLSCEQNLNHDAMYWYRQDPGQGLRLIYYSQIVNDFQKGDIAEGYSVSREKKESFPLTVTSAQKNPTAFYLCASSILQRENEQFFGPGTRLTVL.